Shown below are 25 T cell receptor beta chains from a single sample sequenced in a study of blood T cell repertoires in COVID-19. Some clones are missing from TCRdb's copy, which holds only in-frame ones; the method was immunoSEQ multiplex PCR. The sample has a few hundred thousand clones; roughly 85% are singletons. The sequenced material came from PBMCs or T cells enriched from blood (not recorded which). Receptors originate from a man aged 30-40 years who had recovered from COVID-19.

This clone showed up just once. The J gene is TRBJ2-3, the V gene TRBV30, with 8 nucleotides matching TRBD2. The ends lost 4 bases at V and 3 bases at J; junction bases unmatched: 12. The CDR3 is 16 amino acids. CDR1 and CDR2 from the germline V gene are GTSNPN and SVGIG (reference sequence). The CDR3 spells CAWKAGGAVETDTQYF. CDR3 in DNA: TGTGCCTGGAAAGCCGGGGGGGCCGTGGAAACAGATACGCAGTATTTT.

V usage is TRBV13 and J usage is TRBJ2-7; TRBD1 agrees at 7 bases. The CDR3 totals 13 residues. Trimming removed 5 bases from V and 3 bases from J; junction bases left unmatched: 4. Germline loops: CDR1 PRHDT, CDR2 FYEKMQ (reference sequence). CDR3 residues: CASSLYRGYEQYF. CDR3 bases: TGTGCCAGCAGCCTATACAGGGGCTACGAGCAGTACTTC.

The chain joins TRBV6-5 to TRBJ1-5; 11 positions agree with TRBD1. The germline V gene encodes CDR1 MNHEY and CDR2 SVGAGI. There are 14 residues in the CDR3. Trimming removed 5 bases from V and 5 bases from J; junction bases left unmatched: 2. CDR3 sequence (DNA): TGTGCCAGCAGTCGGACAGGGGGCGATCAGCCCCAGCATTTT. It translates to CASSRTGGDQPQHF.

Only a few counts were recorded for this clone. The chain employs TRBV5-1 and TRBJ1-1; D gene unclear. V lost 0 bases, J lost 5 bases, and 8 bases lay in between. In germline, CDR1 is SGHRS, CDR2 YFSETQ. The CDR3 contains 13 residues. The CDR3 here is CASSLDGITEAFF. The CDR3 region has the DNA TGCGCCAGCAGCTTGGACGGGATTACTGAAGCTTTCTTT.

Written as DNA, the CDR3 is TGTGCCAGCAGCCCCGACCTAGGGGGCTCGGAGGCTGGAAACACCATATATTTT. Protein: CASSPDLGGSEAGNTIYF. The rearrangement uses TRBV3-1 (or the pseudogene TRBV3-2) and TRBJ1-3; 7 positions agree with TRBD1. The germline CDR1 and CDR2 sequences are LGHDT and YNNKEL (reference sequence). This CDR3 is built from 18 residues. Germline trimming cut 4 bases from V and 2 bases from J; bases unmatched to any gene: 14.

The J gene is TRBJ1-2, the V gene TRBV20-1, with D unclear. The V end was cut by 2 bases, the J end by 5 bases, with 6 bases between. CDR3 length equals 11 residues. The germline CDR1 and CDR2 sequences are DFQATT and SNEGSKA (reference sequence). The CDR3 here is CSARRGYGYTF. In DNA form, the CDR3 reads TGCAGTGCTAGAAGAGGTTATGGCTACACCTTC.

The V gene is TRBV27, the J gene TRBJ1-1, with 7 bases identical to TRBD1. Unmatched junction bases numbered 9, after V lost 5 bases and J lost 9 bases. Germline V gene lookup returns CDR1 MNHEY and CDR2 SMNVEV (reference sequence). CDR3 length: 13 amino acids. CDR3 sequence: CASSQTGMVKAFF. The DNA of the CDR3 is TGTGCCAGCAGTCAGACAGGGATGGTTAAAGCTTTCTTT.

The DNA of the CDR3 is TGCGCCAGCAGCGGAACAGGGCCGTTTGAAAAACTGTTTTTT. Translation: CASSGTGPFEKLFF. This chain joins TRBV4-3 and TRBJ1-4, with a weak D call TRBD1 (6 bases). The CDR3 loop spans 14 amino acids. The V end lost 5 bases, the J end lost 7 bases, and 14 bases lay between the germline ends. CDR1 is LGHNA, CDR2 YSLEER, per germline.

This sequence joins TRBV6-5 and TRBJ2-6; D remains ambiguous. Per germline, CDR1 MNHEY and CDR2 SVGAGI. CDR3 length equals 13 residues. The V end lost 9 bases, the J end lost 0 bases, and 6 bases lay between the germline ends. In DNA, the CDR3 is TGTGCCAGTCAGAACTCTGGGGCCAACGTCCTGACTTTC. This codes for CASQNSGANVLTF.

The chain recombines TRBV5-1 with TRBJ1-2, with D possibly matching TRBD1 (6 bases). The germline V and J ends were trimmed by 4 bases and 0 bases, with 19 bases remaining between them. The CDR3 runs to 17 residues. The germline gives CDR1 SGHRS, CDR2 YFSETQ. CDR3 coding DNA: TGCGCCAGCAGCCAGAAGGGGGGACGGGAGGCTAACTATGGCTACACCTTC. Its protein product is CASSQKGGREANYGYTF. The full variable domain, in which reference TRBV5-1 and TRBJ1-2 provide the parts outside the CDR3, is KAGVTQTPRYLIKTRGQQVTLSCSPISGHRSVSWYQQTPGQGLQFLFEYFSETQRNKGNFPGRFSGRQFSNSRSEMNVSTLELGDSALYLCASSQKGGREANYGYTFGSGTRLTVV.

V gene TRBV9 combines with J gene TRBJ1-1; the D gene is possibly TRBD1 (6 bases). The germline CDR1 and CDR2 sequences are SGDLS and YYNGEE. The V end was cut by 0 bases, the J end by 2 bases, with 8 bases between. The CDR3 totals 14 residues. CDR3 in amino acids: CASSVAGDNTEAFF. CDR3 bases: TGTGCCAGCAGCGTAGCAGGGGACAACACTGAAGCTTTCTTT.

The genes are TRBV6-5 and TRBJ2-7; the match to TRBD1 covers 9 bases. J lost 5 bases, V lost 9 bases, and 14 bases had no gene match. CDR3 length: 15 amino acids. Germline V gene sequence: CDR1 MNHEY, CDR2 SVGAGI. The CDR3 DNA is TGTGCCAGTAGTCTCCTAGGAACAGGGGGCGACGAGCAGTACTTC. Protein product: CASSLLGTGGDEQYF.

This clone was seen a handful of times. The chain carries TRBV25-1 and TRBJ1-2, with unresolved D. The V and J ends lost 2 bases and 4 bases respectively, with 11 bases between them. Germline lookup yields CDR1 MGHDK and CDR2 SYGVNS. The CDR3 is 14 amino acids. As DNA, the CDR3 is TGTGCCAGCAGTGAAGACGGGAGGAGCTATGGCTACACCTTC. Protein: CASSEDGRSYGYTF.

The chain links TRBV6-5 to TRBJ1-5, with a weak D call TRBD1 (6 bases). The CDR3 has 15 amino acids. V gave up 6 bases and J gave up 7 bases, with 19 bases separating them. CDR1 is MNHEY and CDR2 is SVGAGI in the germline V gene. CDR3 residues: CASSHTGHVWQPQHF. CDR3 nucleotide sequence: TGTGCCAGCAGCCACACGGGACATGTTTGGCAGCCCCAGCATTTT.

The chain is built from TRBV3-1 (or the pseudogene TRBV3-2) and TRBJ2-4, with D tentatively TRBD1 (6 bases). Trimming shortened V by 4 bases and J by 3 bases, and 19 bases separated the two germline ends. Germline CDR1 is LGHDT and CDR2 is YNNKEL (reference sequence). The CDR3 totals 17 residues. In nucleotides, the CDR3 is TGTGCCAGCAGCCCAAGGACAGCCCTAGGAGGCAAAAACATTCAGTACTTC. This encodes CASSPRTALGGKNIQYF.

The gene calls are TRBV27 and TRBJ2-7, with D possibly TRBD1 on 5 matching bases. Germline CDR1 is MNHEY and CDR2 is SMNVEV (reference sequence). Trimming stripped 3 bases from V and 0 bases from J, with 12 bases between. There are 15 residues in the CDR3. CDR3 coding DNA: TGTGCCAGCAGTTTCAGGGCAGGACCCTCCTACGAGCAGTACTTC. Translated: CASSFRAGPSYEQYF.

The genes are TRBV7-3 and TRBJ2-1, with D tentatively TRBD2 (7 bases). CDR1 is SGHTA and CDR2 is FQGTGA in the germline V gene. The CDR3 has 16 amino acids. The ends were cut back, 5 bases at V and 4 bases at J, with 18 bases in the middle. The CDR3 protein is CASSPTGGARYNEQFF. The CDR3 nucleotides read TGTGCCAGCAGCCCCACTGGGGGGGCGCGGTACAATGAGCAGTTCTTC. The variable domain in full, completed from reference TRBV7-3 and TRBJ2-1, reads GAGVSQTPSNKVTEKGKYVELRCDPISGHTALYWYRQSLGQGPEFLIYFQGTGAADDSGLPNDRFFAVRPEGSVSTLKIQRTERGDSAVYLCASSPTGGARYNEQFFGPGTRLTVL.

The chain recombines TRBV10-3 with TRBJ1-4; D remains unclear. V lost 3 bases and J 0 bases, leaving 2 bases between the germline ends. The germline V gene has CDR1 ENHRY and CDR2 SYGVKD. The CDR3 has 13 residues. DNA of the CDR3: TGTGCCATCAGTGACACAACTAATGAAAAACTGTTTTTT. It codes for CAISDTTNEKLFF.

This chain joins TRBV13 and TRBJ2-7; a weak D match, TRBD2 (5 bases). This CDR3 contains 14 residues. The ends were cut back, 5 bases at V and 6 bases at J, with 17 bases in the middle. CDR1 and CDR2 (germline): PRHDT, FYEKMQ (reference sequence). The CDR3, as DNA: TGTGCCAGCAGCCGTGGTGGTAGCGTCGTCGAGCAGTACTTC. Its translation is CASSRGGSVVEQYF.

The V gene is TRBV27, the J gene TRBJ1-1; D not certain. The CDR3 length is 16 residues. Trimming removed 4 bases from V and 3 bases from J, with 18 bases in between. The germline gives CDR1 MNHEY, CDR2 SMNVEV (reference sequence). CDR3 sequence reads: CASSSSVHYADTEAFF. Here the CDR3 DNA reads TGTGCCAGCAGTTCAAGTGTCCACTATGCGGACACTGAAGCTTTCTTT.

The chain uses TRBV4-1 and TRBJ1-2; D is unclear. The CDR3 covers 16 residues. The germline V gene has CDR1 MGHRA and CDR2 YSYEKL. V lost 1 base and J lost 4, with 16 bases in between. The CDR3 DNA follows: TGCGCCAGCAGCCAAGTAGGCGGGGAGGAGCTCTATGGCTACACCTTC. Translation: CASSQVGGEELYGYTF.

The chain is built from TRBV7-3 and TRBJ2-1, with D possibly being TRBD2 (6 bases). Trimming pared 0 bases from V and 2 bases from J, leaving 11 bases between. From germline, CDR1 is SGHTA and CDR2 FQGTGA. The CDR3 totals 16 residues. CDR3 residues: CASSLTSGLAYNEQFF. The CDR3, as DNA: TGTGCCAGCAGCTTAACCTCGGGACTGGCCTACAATGAGCAGTTCTTC.

The gene calls are TRBV5-8 and TRBJ2-2, with D tentatively TRBD1 (6 bases). This CDR3 has 15 amino acids. The V end was cut by 5 bases, the J end by 4 bases, with 15 bases between. Germline-derived CDR1 and CDR2 are SGHTS and YDEGEE. The CDR3 DNA follows: TGTGCCAGCAGTCCCACCAACAGGGCCACCGGGGAGCTGTTTTTT. It encodes CASSPTNRATGELFF. The variable domain in full, completed from reference TRBV5-8 and TRBJ2-2, reads EAGVTQSPTHLIKTRGQQATLRCSPISGHTSVYWYQQALGLGLQFLLWYDEGEERNRGNFPPRFSGRQFPNYSSELNVNALELEDSALYLCASSPTNRATGELFFGEGSRLTVL.

The chain combines TRBV3-1 (or the pseudogene TRBV3-2) with TRBJ2-1; D ambiguous. This CDR3 spans 13 amino acids. With 2 bases removed from V and 5 bases from J, the gap between germline ends came to 7 bases. Germline CDR1 is LGHDT and CDR2 is YNNKEL (reference sequence). The CDR3 reads CASSQPVDNEQFF. The DNA for the CDR3 is TGTGCCAGCAGCCAACCCGTTGACAATGAGCAGTTCTTC.

This clone has just one count. The CDR3 region is CASSLAPISAGNTIYF. The DNA of the CDR3 is TGTGCCAGCAGCTTAGCCCCCATATCAGCGGGAAACACCATATATTTT. The rearrangement links TRBV7-2 to TRBJ1-3; D ambiguous. The CDR3 runs 16 residues. Germline CDR1 is SGHTA and CDR2 is FQGNSA. With 0 bases removed from V and 4 bases from J, the gap between germline ends came to 13 bases.